This section outlines one T cell receptor (beta chain) sequence together with its context. Its matching antigen is unknown. The germline V and J ends were trimmed by 3 bases and 2 bases, with 19 bases remaining between them. This CDR3 is 17 amino acids long. Germline CDR1 is MGHRA and CDR2 is YSYEKL. This sample is part of a study of CD8 T cells in ankylosing spondylitis. A quantitative 5'-RACE method, one with molecular barcodes, was used to make TCR beta libraries. TCRdb re-analysed the 5' RACE reads in MiXCR, keeping a single row per CDR3 protein. The data show approximately 150,000 distinct CDR3 sequences, 25% to 35% seen once. Regarding the study as a whole: Reactive arthritis synovial fluid and blood previously showed some of these motif variants.

Sequences were obtained from synovial fluid, either unsorted or a sorted T cell fraction (not recorded which). The chain employs TRBV4-1 and TRBJ2-5, with D possibly being TRBD2 (6 bases). This clonotype originated in a male donor with ankylosing spondylitis. The chain's CDR3 is CASSHPLALLGQETQYF. The CDR3 DNA reads as TGCGCCAGCAGCCACCCACTAGCCCTCTTGGGTCAAGAGACCCAGTACTTC.